This T cell receptor (beta chain) was recorded in a study of radiotherapy plus CTLA-4 blockade in lung cancer. Using immunoSEQ multiplex PCR, the repertoire was profiled, and TCRdb retains in-frame clones only, with some absent. This table has roughly 120,000 clones, 78% appearing once. The sample consisted of peripheral blood, taken from a patient treated with radiotherapy plus ipilimumab. The TCR originated in a human donor with non-small cell lung cancer who had a partial response to radiotherapy plus ipilimumab.

The CDR3 sequence: CASSLVLGGSSYNEQFF. The CDR3 DNA reads TGTGCCAGCAGCTTGGTATTGGGGGGGAGCTCCTACAATGAGCAGTTCTTC. The chain uses TRBV5-8 and TRBJ2-1, with 7 bases identical to TRBD2. The CDR3 extends over 17 amino acids. Trimming removed 0 bases from V and 0 bases from J; junction bases left unmatched: 6. Germline CDR1 and CDR2: SGHTS and YDEGEE. Supplemented by reference TRBV5-8 and TRBJ2-1, the full variable domain reads EAGVTQSPTHLIKTRGQQATLRCSPISGHTSVYWYQQALGLGLQFLLWYDEGEERNRGNFPPRFSGRQFPNYSSELNVNALELEDSALYLCASSLVLGGSSYNEQFFGPGTRLTVL.